These 19 T cell receptor beta chains share one sample of origin, sequenced in a study of OX40 agonist ivuxolimab in advanced cancers. Assay: immunoSEQ multiplex PCR; the TCRdb copy retains only in-frame clones and omits some. The sample shows several thousand clones, over 90% of them seen only once. Sequencing used CD4+ or CD8+ T cells sorted from blood, obtained in a trial of the OX40 agonist ivuxolimab. The receptors stem from an adult with an advanced solid tumor such as melanoma, head and neck, liver or kidney cancer.

This clone has only one observation. The chain uses TRBV9 and TRBJ2-5; D call uncertain. Germline CDR1 SGDLS, CDR2 YYNGEE. V was clipped by 0 bases and J by 7 bases, with 10 bases between them. The CDR3 spans 13 residues. The CDR3 sequence is CASSVDTLGTQYF. CDR3 bases: TGTGCCAGCAGCGTAGACACGCTGGGGACCCAGTACTTC.

The rearrangement uses TRBV7-2 and TRBJ1-2, with D unclear. CDR1 is SGHTA, CDR2 FQGNSA, per germline. Trimming left V 2 bases short and J 4 bases short, with 14 bases between. The CDR3 loop spans 15 amino acids. CDR3 nucleotides: TGTGCCAGCAGCTTAAATTTAGGGTCTGGCTATGGCTACACCTTC. It codes for CASSLNLGSGYGYTF.

CDR3: CASSLGRVGHEQYF. The CDR3 region has the DNA TGTGCCAGCAGCTTAGGCAGGGTTGGGCACGAGCAGTACTTC. V is TRBV11-2 and J is TRBJ2-7; perhaps TRBD1 as D (5 bases). With 1 base removed from V and 5 bases from J, the gap between germline ends came to 12 bases. The CDR3 extends over 14 amino acids. CDR1 is SGHAT and CDR2 is FQNNGV in the germline V gene.

This clone has a handful of counts. CDR3 sequence reads: CASSLAVQNEQYF. DNA for the CDR3: TGCGCCAGCAGCTTGGCAGTGCAGAACGAGCAGTACTTC. The rearrangement joins TRBV5-1 to TRBJ2-7; D not resolved. The germline gives CDR1 SGHRS, CDR2 YFSETQ. CDR3 length: 13 residues. V was shortened by 0 bases and J by 5 bases, with 9 bases between the two germline ends.

This chain uses TRBV6-8 with TRBJ2-7; D is undetermined. The CDR3 is made up of 13 amino acids. Between the trimmed V and J ends, which lost 5 bases and 0 bases, there was a span of 8 bases. Germline values: CDR1 MNHGY, CDR2 SAAAGT. For the CDR3, the DNA is TGTGCCAGCAGTGATGCCCTCTCCTACGAGCAGTACTTC. Translated: CASSDALSYEQYF.

The chain links TRBV7-3 to TRBJ2-5; D is perhaps TRBD1 (6 bases). CDR1 SGHTA and CDR2 FQGTGA come from the germline V gene. The CDR3 is 13 residues long. V lost 5 bases to trimming and J lost 0 bases, with 7 bases between them. The CDR3 sequence: CASSRDNQETQYF. The CDR3 DNA is TGTGCCAGCAGCCGGGACAACCAAGAGACCCAGTACTTC.

The table lists this clone with a count of one. The chain joins TRBV7-3 to TRBJ2-2; D is uncertain. The CDR3 covers 16 residues. Looked up from germline, CDR1 is SGHTA and CDR2 is FQGTGA. V lost 2 bases to trimming and J lost 1 base, with 11 bases between them. The CDR3: CASSLGSGRNTGELFF. The DNA for the CDR3 is TGTGCCAGCAGCTTAGGTTCAGGACGGAACACCGGGGAGCTGTTTTTT.

The chain couples TRBV4-2 to TRBJ2-1; 11 bases map to TRBD2. The CDR3 is made up of 16 amino acids. Trimming took 4 bases from V and 2 from J; bases not matched to a gene: 4. CDR1 LGHNA and CDR2 YNFKEQ come from the germline V gene. The CDR3 nucleotides are TGTGCCAGCAGCCCCGAACTAGCGGGAGCCTACAATGAGCAGTTCTTC. This gives the protein CASSPELAGAYNEQFF.

J is TRBJ1-6 and V is TRBV9; TRBD1 matches 7 bases. Trimming removed 0 bases from V and 7 bases from J; junction bases left unmatched: 7. CDR3 length equals 16 residues. The germline gives CDR1 SGDLS, CDR2 YYNGEE. The CDR3 DNA is TGTGCCAGCAGCGTAGAGTCCGGGACAGTGAATTCACCCCTCCACTTT. This sequence encodes CASSVESGTVNSPLHF.

This clone was detected only once. The J gene is TRBJ1-6, the V gene TRBV5-1; TRBD1 is a possible D gene (5 bases). Looked up from germline, CDR1 is SGHRS and CDR2 is YFSETQ. V lost 3 bases and J 6 bases, leaving 10 bases between the germline ends. The CDR3 is made up of 14 amino acids. CDR3 nucleotides: TGCGCCAGCAGCTCGGGGGAAGGTAATTCACCCCTCCACTTT. Translated, it gives CASSSGEGNSPLHF.

The chain combines TRBV5-4 with TRBJ2-3; perhaps TRBD2 as D (7 bases). CDR3 size: 15 residues. Germline V gene sequence: CDR1 SGHNT, CDR2 YYREEE (reference sequence). Trimming cost V 4 bases and J 8 bases, with 20 bases left between them. The CDR3, as DNA: TGTGCCAGCAGCGGGGGTGGGGGGGCCGTAGGTACGCAGTATTTT. Translation: CASSGGGGAVGTQYF. The full variable domain, rest sourced from reference TRBV5-4 and TRBJ2-3, is ETGVTQSPTHLIKTRGQQVTLRCSSQSGHNTVSWYQQALGQGPQFIFQYYREEENGRGNFPPRFSGLQFPNYSSELNVNALELDDSALYLCASSGGGGAVGTQYFGPGTRLTVL.

This clone occurred once. The genes are TRBV27 and TRBJ1-4, with 8 bases matching TRBD1. Germline-derived CDR1 and CDR2 are MNHEY and SMNVEV (reference sequence). This CDR3 has 15 amino acids. V dropped 3 bases and J dropped 7; count of bases not matched to a gene: 7. The CDR3 loop reads CASSFVRTGSEKLFF. The CDR3 DNA is TGTGCCAGCAGTTTTGTAAGGACAGGGAGTGAAAAACTGTTTTTT.

This chain joins TRBV6-7 and TRBJ2-1, with a possible D match to TRBD2 (5 bases). TRBV6-7 is given ORF status, its function remaining uncertain. Trimming cost V 6 bases and J 9 bases, with 21 bases left between them. CDR3 size: 15 residues. This CDR3 is CASRNPRLALIEQFF. As DNA, the CDR3 is TGTGCCAGCAGGAACCCTCGGCTAGCCCTCATTGAGCAGTTCTTC.

This chain joins TRBV7-3 and TRBJ2-2, with 10 bases lining up with TRBD2. Per the germline V gene, CDR1 is SGHTA and CDR2 is FQGTGA. V shed 3 bases, J shed 7 bases, and the junction held 5 bases outside the gene matches. The CDR3 has 15 residues. The CDR3 sequence is CASSFTSGKDGELFF. CDR3 bases: TGTGCCAGCAGCTTTACTAGCGGGAAAGACGGGGAGCTGTTTTTT.

The chain combines TRBV5-1 with TRBJ2-1, with D tentatively TRBD1 (6 bases). CDR3 length: 15 residues. Trimming cost V 4 bases and J 8 bases, with 19 bases left between them. CDR1 and CDR2 (germline): SGHRS, YFSETQ. The CDR3 reads CASSVGAGSQYEQFF. Here the CDR3 DNA reads TGCGCCAGCAGCGTGGGGGCAGGGAGTCAGTATGAGCAGTTCTTC. The full variable domain, with the rest looked up from reference TRBV5-1 and TRBJ2-1, is KAGVTQTPRYLIKTRGQQVTLSCSPISGHRSVSWYQQTPGQGLQFLFEYFSETQRNKGNFPGRFSGRQFSNSRSEMNVSTLELGDSALYLCASSVGAGSQYEQFFGPGTRLTVL.

This clone appeared a single time. V is TRBV28 and J is TRBJ2-1; the match to TRBD2 covers 9 bases. Germline loops: CDR1 MDHEN, CDR2 SYDVKM. The CDR3 totals 15 residues. The J segment lost 6 bases and the V segment lost 6 bases, leaving 9 bases of the junction unmatched. The CDR3 spells CASSVSGRWGNEQFF. As DNA, the CDR3 is TGTGCCAGCAGCGTCAGCGGGAGGTGGGGCAATGAGCAGTTCTTC.

The chain couples TRBV19 to TRBJ1-4; D ambiguous. The V end lost 7 bases, the J end lost 6 bases, and 15 bases lay between the germline ends. The CDR3 is 14 amino acids. The germline gives CDR1 LNHDA, CDR2 SQIVND (reference sequence). The CDR3 loop reads CASKVSESHEKLFF. CDR3 nucleotide sequence: TGTGCCAGTAAAGTGTCGGAAAGTCATGAAAAACTGTTTTTT.

The chain is built from TRBV30 and TRBJ2-1; D might be TRBD2 (6 bases). This CDR3 has 14 residues. V dropped 3 bases and J dropped 0 bases, with 9 bases sitting between them. The V gene's germline CDR1 is GTSNPN and CDR2 SVGIG (reference sequence). In DNA form, the CDR3 reads TGTGCCTGGAGCCACGGGAGCTCCTACAATGAGCAGTTCTTC. Translated, it gives CAWSHGSSYNEQFF.

V is TRBV11-1 and J is TRBJ1-1; perhaps TRBD1 as D (5 bases). CDR3 length: 16 amino acids. V dropped 4 bases and J dropped 4 bases, with 19 bases sitting between them. Germline V lookup: CDR1 SGHAT, CDR2 FQDESV (reference sequence). CDR3 amino acids: CASSSEWEAGRTEAFF. The CDR3 DNA sequence: TGTGCCAGCAGCTCGGAGTGGGAAGCAGGGCGCACTGAAGCTTTCTTT.